These T cell receptor beta chains were read from a single sample in a study of blood T cell repertoires in COVID-19. The assay was immunoSEQ multiplex PCR, and TCRdb's table has in-frame clones only and misses some. The table shows about 120,000 clones, with around nine tenths occurring only once. Sequencing was done on a sample of peripheral blood. Receptors were obtained from a man aged 50-60 years with active COVID-19. The CDR3 runs from the conserved cysteine through the conserved F or W. D genes are given only for firm matches. Size is stated for part of the rows, as once, few or many counts, or as a class when the clone is expanded.

clone size,J gene,D gene,V gene,CDR3 DNA,CDR3 protein
.,TRBJ1-6,TRBD1,TRBV19,TGTGCCAGTAGGAACCGGGACAGGCGACTTTCACCCCTCCACTTT,CASRNRDRRLSPLHF
.,TRBJ2-1,.,TRBV5-5,TGTGCCAGCAGCCCTAGAATGTGGAATGAGCAGTTCTTC,CASSPRMWNEQFF
.,TRBJ2-1,.,TRBV7-8,TGTGCCAGCAGCCCGGGGGTCCAGGGCAATGAGCAGTTCTTC,CASSPGVQGNEQFF
.,TRBJ1-1,.,TRBV12-3/TRBV12-4,TGTGCCAGCAGCCCCCGGGGGGGCACTGAAGCTTTCTTT,CASSPRGGTEAFF
.,TRBJ2-5,TRBD1,TRBV14,TGTGCCAGCAGCCACCTATGGGACAGGGGGCGGCCCGACAATCATCAAGAGACCCAGTACTTC,CASSHLWDRGRPDNHQETQYF
.,TRBJ2-2,.,TRBV3-1/TRBV3-2,TGTGCCAGCAGTCTCCCCGGGACATCGAACACCGGGGAGCTGTTTTTT,CASSLPGTSNTGELFF
.,TRBJ1-2,.,TRBV30,TGTGCCTGGAGATTCAGGACTAACTATGGCTACACCTTC,CAWRFRTNYGYTF
.,TRBJ2-7,.,TRBV5-4,TGTGCCAGCAGCTCGTCGGCGCTAGCTCCCGAGCAGTACTTC,CASSSSALAPEQYF
.,TRBJ2-7,TRBD2,TRBV29-1,TGCAGCGTGCGTAGCGGGGGGGTATCCTACGAGCAGTACTTC,CSVRSGGVSYEQYF
.,TRBJ2-1,TRBD2,TRBV24-1,TGTGCCACCAGTGATTCCCTAGCGGGAGGGCCTGATGAGCAGTTCTTC,CATSDSLAGGPDEQFF
.,TRBJ1-1,.,TRBV9,TGTGCCAGCAGCGTAGGGTCTGTAGCGAACACTGAAGCTTTCTTT,CASSVGSVANTEAFF
.,TRBJ1-2,TRBD1,TRBV7-9,TGTGCCAGCAGCTTAGGGGACAGGACAAGTTATGGCTACACCTTC,CASSLGDRTSYGYTF
.,TRBJ1-1,TRBD1,TRBV5-4,TGTGCCAGCAGCTACGTCGCCTCAGGGGGCACTGAAGCTTTCTTT,CASSYVASGGTEAFF
.,TRBJ2-5,TRBD1,TRBV2,TGTGCCAGCAGCGGACAGGGGGCTCCTAGTGAGACCCAGTACTTC,CASSGQGAPSETQYF
.,TRBJ1-1,TRBD1,TRBV6-5,TGTGCCAGCAGGGGGACGGACAGGGTAGACACTGAAGCTTTCTTT,CASRGTDRVDTEAFF
.,TRBJ2-1,.,TRBV7-2,TGTGCCAGCAGCTTTCTACCCAATGAGCAGTTCTTC,CASSFLPNEQFF
.,TRBJ2-3,TRBD2,TRBV4-1,TGCGCCAGCAGCCACCCCCGGGGTAGCGGGAGGGCCATAGATACGCAGTATTTT,CASSHPRGSGRAIDTQYF
.,TRBJ2-5,.,TRBV5-6,TGTGCCAGCAGCGGACTGGGGGGTATTGAGGAGACCCAGTACTTC,CASSGLGGIEETQYF
.,TRBJ2-5,TRBD2,TRBV6-6,TGTGCCAGCAGTTCCCGACTAGCGGGGGGTGGAGAGACCCAGTACTTC,CASSSRLAGGGETQYF
.,TRBJ2-3,TRBD2,TRBV5-1,TGCGCCAGCAGCTTGGTTAGCGGGAGGGCCGCAGATACGCAGTATTTT,CASSLVSGRAADTQYF
.,TRBJ1-3,TRBD1,TRBV18,TGTGCCAGCTCACCCGGGACAGGGCCGGGCACCATATATTTT,CASSPGTGPGTIYF
once,TRBJ2-1,TRBD1,TRBV5-1,TGCGCCAGCAGCCATACAGGGGTCTACAATGAGCAGTTCTTC,CASSHTGVYNEQFF